These 27 T cell receptor beta chains were all obtained from the same sample, sequenced in a study of PD-L1 blockade in urothelial cancer. The repertoire was sequenced with immunoSEQ multiplex PCR; TCRdb's copy has only in-frame clones and lacks some. The profile shows tens of thousands of clones, roughly 84% of them singletons. Time point reported: pretreatment peripheral blood. The sample consisted of PBMCs, taken around atezolizumab (anti-PD-L1) treatment. The receptors shown here come from a woman aged 70-85 years with urothelial cancer.

This chain links TRBV2 with TRBJ2-7, with 11 bases aligning to TRBD2. CDR3 length: 13 amino acids. Per the germline V gene, CDR1 is SNHLY and CDR2 is FYNNEI. V dropped 4 bases and J dropped 9; count of bases not matched to a gene: 5. The CDR3 protein is CASSGGLAGTQYF. CDR3 nucleotide sequence: TGTGCCAGCAGTGGAGGACTAGCGGGCACGCAGTACTTC.

In its sample, this clone was seen many times. CDR3 sequence: CASSETGFQPQHF. The CDR3 DNA follows: TGTGCCAGCAGCGAAACAGGGTTTCAGCCCCAGCATTTT. The chain recombines TRBV7-2 with TRBJ1-5; D perhaps matches TRBD1 (6 bases). The CDR3 has 13 amino acids. Germline assignment: CDR1 SGHTA and CDR2 FQGNSA. Trimming stripped 5 bases from V and 6 bases from J, with 11 bases between.

This chain links TRBV18 with TRBJ1-1, with D maybe TRBD1 (5 bases). The CDR3 extends over 13 amino acids. Germline V CDR1 and CDR2: KGHSH, LQKENI. V was pared by 0 bases and J by 8 bases, with 10 bases between. CDR3 amino acids: CASSPPPGQEAFF. CDR3 in DNA: TGTGCCAGCTCACCACCTCCAGGGCAAGAAGCTTTCTTT.

This clone appeared once. The rearrangement uses TRBV10-1 and TRBJ1-5; TRBD1 matches at 7 bases. The CDR3 spans 19 residues. Losses at the gene ends were 6 bases for V and 2 bases for J; bases not matched to a gene: 19. Germline V CDR1 and CDR2: WNHNN, SYGVQD (reference sequence). CDR3 DNA: TGCGCCAGCAGGGACTGGGGACAGACCCAGACGGGAGGCAATCAGCCCCAGCATTTT. Translating it yields CASRDWGQTQTGGNQPQHF.

This chain connects TRBV2 to TRBJ1-3; D not certain. With 1 base removed from V and 0 bases from J, the gap between germline ends came to 16 bases. The CDR3 length is 18 residues. The germline V gene has CDR1 SNHLY and CDR2 FYNNEI. CDR3 residues: CASSEVAPQQPSGNTIYF. CDR3 bases: TGTGCCAGCAGTGAAGTTGCCCCCCAACAACCCTCTGGAAACACCATATATTTT.

This chain connects TRBV7-9 to TRBJ2-4; the D is unclear. CDR1 is SEHNR, CDR2 FQNEAQ, per germline (reference sequence). The CDR3 extends over 15 amino acids. The V end lost 5 bases, the J end lost 0 bases, and 11 bases lay between the germline ends. CDR3 bases: TGTGCCAGCAGCCTGTCAGTCGTAGCCAAAAACATTCAGTACTTC. It translates to CASSLSVVAKNIQYF.

This clone was observed a single time. The CDR3 bases are TGTGCCATCAGTGGCCGCCGGGACGGGGGAACTGGTGAAGCTTTCTTT. Translation: CAISGRRDGGTGEAFF. The V and J genes are TRBV10-3 and TRBJ1-1; a weak D match, TRBD1 (5 bases). V lost 4 bases and J lost 7, with 22 bases in between. Germline CDR1 reads ENHRY; CDR2 reads SYGVKD. The CDR3 consists of 16 residues.

The V gene is TRBV7-2, the J gene TRBJ2-3; D gene uncertain. V lost 2 bases and J 8 bases, leaving 8 bases between the germline ends. The CDR3 is 12 residues long. Germline-derived CDR1 and CDR2 are SGHTA and FQGNSA. CDR3 DNA sequence: TGTGCCAGCAGCTTACACAGTCTTACGCAGTATTTT. This translates into CASSLHSLTQYF.

V gene TRBV10-3 combines with J gene TRBJ2-1; TRBD1 agrees at 10 bases. Germline CDR1 is ENHRY and CDR2 is SYGVKD. The CDR3 totals 16 residues. J was trimmed by 3 bases and V by 4 bases; bases with no gene match: 6. CDR3 sequence (DNA): TGTGCCATCAGTGCCCTCGGACAGGGGGACTACAATGAGCAGTTCTTC. Translated: CAISALGQGDYNEQFF.

This clone was seen only a few times. This chain links TRBV9 with TRBJ2-7; TRBD1 agrees at 7 bases. Germline trimming cut 3 bases from V and 4 bases from J; bases unmatched to any gene: 1. Germline V gene lookup returns CDR1 SGDLS and CDR2 YYNGEE. This CDR3 spans 12 amino acids. In DNA form, the CDR3 reads TGTGCCAGCAGCGGACAGGGTTACGAGCAGTACTTC. Translated: CASSGQGYEQYF.

The chain is built from TRBV7-9 and TRBJ2-7, with a possible D match to TRBD1 (6 bases). This CDR3 has 13 residues. Germline V gene data show CDR1 as SEHNR and CDR2 as FQNEAQ (reference sequence). V was trimmed by 5 bases and J by 4 bases, leaving 12 bases between them. The CDR3 DNA is TGTGCCAGCAGCCCCTCTACAGGGTACGAGCAGTACTTC. Translation gives CASSPSTGYEQYF.

J is TRBJ2-7 and V is TRBV21-1; TRBD1 is the table's D call and was not checked against the DNA. TRBV21-1 is termed a pseudogene. The CDR3 sequence is 15 residues long. The CDR3 nucleotides read TGTGCCAGCAGCTCATCCGCAGGGGTTCCCTACGAGCAGTACTTC. It yields the protein CASSSSAGVPYEQYF.

The rearrangement uses TRBV18 and TRBJ1-1; 9 positions match TRBD1. V shed 4 bases, J shed 3 bases, and the junction held 6 bases outside the gene matches. This CDR3 region has 15 residues. Germline V lookup: CDR1 KGHSH, CDR2 LQKENI. The CDR3 sequence is CASSRGDRVDTEAFF. DNA for the CDR3: TGTGCCAGCTCACGAGGGGACAGGGTTGACACTGAAGCTTTCTTT.

This chain joins TRBV2 and TRBJ1-5, with D unresolved. Trimming cost V 3 bases and J 3 bases, with 15 bases left between them. The CDR3 contains 16 residues. Germline values: CDR1 SNHLY, CDR2 FYNNEI. The CDR3 protein is CASSDVRRTNNQPQHF. The CDR3 DNA is TGTGCCAGCAGTGATGTCCGGAGGACTAACAATCAGCCCCAGCATTTT.

The chain recombines TRBV6-1 with TRBJ2-7; a weak D match, TRBD1 (5 bases). The V gene lost 1 base and the J gene lost 6 bases, with 16 bases spanning the gap. The CDR3 loop spans 15 amino acids. The germline gives CDR1 MNHNS, CDR2 SASEGT. CDR3 residues: CASSEVGRVVGEQYF. The CDR3, as DNA: TGTGCCAGCAGTGAAGTTGGCAGGGTGGTTGGCGAGCAGTACTTC.

The chain carries TRBV19 and TRBJ2-3, with 12 nucleotides matching TRBD1. There are 16 residues in the CDR3. V was clipped by 4 bases and J by 5 bases; unmatched bases: 7. The germline V gene has CDR1 LNHDA and CDR2 SQIVND (reference sequence). The CDR3: CASSTAGTGGRDTQYF. CDR3 bases: TGTGCCAGTAGTACCGCCGGGACAGGGGGCAGAGATACGCAGTATTTT.

The V gene is TRBV19, the J gene TRBJ2-2; TRBD2 aligns across 14 bases. This CDR3 is built from 18 residues. Germline V gives CDR1 LNHDA, CDR2 SQIVND (reference sequence). J gave up 5 bases and V 3 bases, and 8 bases lay outside the gene matches. CDR3 nucleotide sequence: TGTGCCAGTAGTATTCAAGGGACTAGCGGGAGTAAAACCGGGGAGCTGTTTTTT. Its translation is CASSIQGTSGSKTGELFF.

V and J are TRBV15 and TRBJ1-2, with TRBD1 matching over 7 bases. This CDR3 comprises 16 residues. The germline V gene encodes CDR1 LNHNV and CDR2 YYDKDF (reference sequence). Trimming at V came to 1 base and at J to 9 bases, leaving 14 bases not matched to a gene. The CDR3 region has the DNA TGTGCCACCAGCAGAGTCGGGGCAGGGGGGCCCTTTAGCTACACCTTC. Translating gives CATSRVGAGGPFSYTF.

This clone was recorded once. The rearrangement links TRBV9 to TRBJ2-5, with 9 bases fitting TRBD1. The germline gives CDR1 SGDLS, CDR2 YYNGEE. J gave up 1 base and V 2 bases, and 0 bases lay outside the gene matches. CDR3 length: 14 amino acids. The CDR3 protein is CASSVDRGQETQYF. CDR3 DNA: TGTGCCAGCAGCGTGGACAGGGGCCAAGAGACCCAGTACTTC.

V and J are TRBV10-3 and TRBJ2-2, with 10 positions matching TRBD1. J gave up 6 bases and V 6 bases, and 4 bases lay outside the gene matches. The CDR3 sequence is 14 residues long. Germline lookup yields CDR1 ENHRY and CDR2 SYGVKD. CDR3 in amino acids: CAISGTGDAGELFF. The CDR3 nucleotides read TGTGCCATCAGCGGGACAGGGGATGCCGGGGAGCTGTTTTTT.

This chain links TRBV19 with TRBJ1-1; no firm D call. CDR3 length: 13 residues. Germline CDR1 LNHDA, CDR2 SQIVND (reference sequence). V was clipped by 3 bases and J by 7 bases, with 12 bases between them. CDR3 sequence reads: CASSIGGMGEAFF. DNA for the CDR3: TGTGCCAGTAGTATTGGAGGAATGGGTGAAGCTTTCTTT.

The chain links TRBV6-5 to TRBJ2-2, with TRBD2 identical over 12 bases. The CDR3 spans 15 residues. Looked up from germline, CDR1 is MNHEY and CDR2 is SVGAGI. The J segment lost 6 bases and the V segment lost 6 bases, leaving 5 bases of the junction unmatched. The CDR3 DNA reads TGTGCCAGCAGATCTAGCGGGGGGGCCCCCGGGGAGCTGTTTTTT. It specifies CASRSSGGAPGELFF.

The rearrangement links TRBV4-3 to TRBJ2-5; 8 positions agree with TRBD2. The germline V gene encodes CDR1 LGHNA and CDR2 YSLEER. The CDR3 is 17 residues long. V gave up 0 bases and J gave up 4 bases; unmatched junction bases: 10. The CDR3 DNA is TGCGCCAGCAGCCAAGATCCCCGGGGGCTAGCGGGAGAGACCCAGTACTTC. Protein sequence: CASSQDPRGLAGETQYF.

The CDR3 here is CASSPPQGGNTEAFF. CDR3 sequence (DNA): TGTGCCAGCAGTCCCCCACAGGGGGGGAACACTGAAGCTTTCTTT. The V call is TRBV28, the J call TRBJ1-1; 8 bases are a match to TRBD1. V trimming: 5 bases; J trimming: 1 base; junction bases outside the gene matches: 6. Germline CDR1 reads MDHEN; CDR2 reads SYDVKM. The length of the CDR3 is 15 residues.

This clone was seen only once. The chain uses TRBV27 and TRBJ2-5, with D possibly TRBD1 on 5 matching bases. The CDR3 is 13 residues long. CDR1 is MNHEY and CDR2 is SMNVEV in the germline V gene (reference sequence). Between the trimmed V and J ends, which lost 3 bases and 4 bases, there was a span of 9 bases. Here the CDR3 reads CASSFHRSETQYF. For the CDR3, the DNA is TGTGCCAGCAGTTTCCACAGGTCAGAGACCCAGTACTTC.

The V and J genes are TRBV19 and TRBJ2-7; 9 positions match TRBD1. The CDR3 sequence is 16 residues long. The V gene end was trimmed by 5 bases and the J gene end by 4 bases; junction bases not matched to a gene: 12. Germline CDR1 is LNHDA and CDR2 is SQIVND (reference sequence). The CDR3 protein is CASSSTGTGTRYEQYF. CDR3 sequence (DNA): TGTGCCAGTAGTTCAACCGGGACAGGGACAAGATACGAGCAGTACTTC.

The chain combines TRBV19 with TRBJ1-1, with D possibly TRBD1 on 5 matching bases. The germline V gene has CDR1 LNHDA and CDR2 SQIVND (reference sequence). The V and J ends lost 2 bases and 4 bases respectively, with 20 bases between them. The CDR3 has 17 amino acids. The CDR3 is CASSINGQGLSFTEAFF. CDR3 nucleotide sequence: TGTGCCAGTAGTATAAATGGGCAGGGCCTATCTTTCACTGAAGCTTTCTTT.